This passage covers 16 T cell receptor beta chains from one sample sequenced in a study of post-analysis software for immune sequencing data. For these receptors, no antigen is known. Study results and caveats: The study found TRBV5-6, TRBV5-1 and TRBV20-1 among 4 or 5 TRBV segments more frequent in patients than controls.

TCR beta cDNA libraries had unique molecular identifiers. TCRdb ran MiXCR on the PCR reads and lists one entry per CDR3 protein. This table has roughly 800,000 distinct CDR3 sequences, about 27% appearing once. Sequenced input: blood. The receptor set was obtained from a girl aged 5-17 years with multiple sclerosis.

V is TRBV4-1 and J is TRBJ2-7; 13 bases agree with TRBD2. CDR1 is MGHRA and CDR2 is YSYEKL in the germline V gene. The length of the CDR3 is 21 residues. V shed 0 bases, J shed 2 bases, and the junction held 16 bases outside the gene matches. DNA of the CDR3: TGCGCCAGCAGCCAAGATCGGGGGACTAGCGGGGCTTGGGGCTCTCCCTACGAGCAGTACTTC. Its protein is CASSQDRGTSGAWGSPYEQYF.

This clonotype has only a few counts. The chain uses TRBV6-5 and TRBJ2-1, with a tentative D call TRBD2 (7 bases). This CDR3 region has 16 residues. The germline V and J ends were trimmed by 4 bases and 9 bases, with 22 bases remaining between them. CDR1 is MNHEY and CDR2 is SVGAGI in the germline V gene. The CDR3 DNA sequence: TGTGCCAGCAGTTCTCCGCAAGGACTAGGGGGTAGTGAGCAGTTCTTC. It specifies CASSSPQGLGGSEQFF.

This clonotype was seen a handful of times. This sequence joins TRBV9 and TRBJ2-3; TRBD2 is a possible D gene (5 bases). Germline CDR1 is SGDLS and CDR2 is YYNGEE. V was pared by 6 bases and J by 8 bases, with 10 bases between. The CDR3 is 11 amino acids. The CDR3 DNA reads as TGTGCCAGCAACCCCCGGGGTACGCAGTATTTT. This sequence encodes CASNPRGTQYF.

The chain couples TRBV10-1 to TRBJ2-7; 13 bases agree with TRBD2. The CDR3 contains 15 residues. Germline V gives CDR1 WNHNN, CDR2 SYGVQD (reference sequence). V gave up 3 bases and J gave up 3 bases; unmatched junction bases: 2. Here the CDR3 reads CASSDGTSGDYEQYF. Written as DNA, the CDR3 is TGCGCCAGCAGTGACGGGACTAGCGGGGACTACGAGCAGTACTTC.

This sequence joins TRBV20-1 and TRBJ1-1; D gene uncertain. Per germline, CDR1 DFQATT and CDR2 SNEGSKA (reference sequence). V gave up 7 bases and J gave up 0 bases, with 12 bases separating them. The CDR3 loop spans 13 amino acids. This CDR3 is CSGQQRMNTEAFF. DNA of the CDR3: TGCAGTGGTCAACAGCGGATGAACACTGAAGCTTTCTTT.

The chain is built from TRBV20-1 and TRBJ2-3; 9 bases agree with TRBD2. CDR3 size: 15 residues. The V and J ends lost 2 bases and 0 bases, in that order; junction bases with no gene match: 3. From germline, CDR1 is DFQATT and CDR2 SNEGSKA (reference sequence). In nucleotides, the CDR3 is TGCAGTGCTAGACCCGGGACTAGCAGCACAGATACGCAGTATTTT. Translated: CSARPGTSSTDTQYF.

This clonotype was detected ten times or more. The V and J genes are TRBV5-1 and TRBJ2-3; 10 bases line up with TRBD2. With 1 base clipped from V and 3 bases from J, the junction kept 5 bases outside the gene matches. This CDR3 region has 16 residues. Germline lookup yields CDR1 SGHRS and CDR2 YFSETQ. DNA of the CDR3: TGCGCCAGCAGCTTGTTACTAGCGGGACCAACAGATACGCAGTATTTT. It specifies CASSLLLAGPTDTQYF.

The chain uses TRBV20-1 and TRBJ2-1; D is unresolved. CDR3 length: 14 amino acids. Germline loops: CDR1 DFQATT, CDR2 SNEGSKA (reference sequence). Deletions cut 5 bases from V and 0 bases from J, with 11 bases between. The CDR3 reads CSAHPLSSYNEQFF. CDR3 nucleotide sequence: TGCAGTGCTCACCCCTTAAGCTCCTACAATGAGCAGTTCTTC.

In this sample, this clonotype turned up a few times. J is TRBJ2-3 and V is TRBV5-1; 7 positions agree with TRBD2. V gave up 1 base and J gave up 1 base; unmatched junction bases: 6. The CDR3 runs 16 residues. CDR1 and CDR2 from the germline V gene are SGHRS and YFSETQ. CDR3 nucleotides: TGCGCCAGCAGCTTGTGGGCAGGACTAGGCACAGATACGCAGTATTTT. Translated, it gives CASSLWAGLGTDTQYF.

This clonotype occurred a few times. The CDR3 nucleotides are TGTGCCAGCAGCCAAATCGGGGACTACAATGAGCAGTTCTTC. Amino acid sequence: CASSQIGDYNEQFF. This chain links TRBV4-2 with TRBJ2-1, with TRBD2 as a possible D gene (5 bases). The CDR3 runs 14 residues. V dropped 2 bases and J dropped 3 bases, with 8 bases sitting between them. Germline V gene sequence: CDR1 LGHNA, CDR2 YNFKEQ.

This clonotype was detected only a few times. The J gene is TRBJ2-1, the V gene TRBV2, with D maybe TRBD2 (5 bases). Germline-derived CDR1 and CDR2 are SNHLY and FYNNEI. The V gene lost 11 bases and the J gene lost 6 bases, with 8 bases spanning the gap. The CDR3 totals 10 residues. The CDR3 loop is CAGRGNEQFF. The CDR3 DNA reads TGTGCCGGCCGGGGCAATGAGCAGTTCTTC.

The chain combines TRBV6-6 with TRBJ2-1; D perhaps matches TRBD2 (6 bases). CDR3 length equals 15 residues. Germline CDR1 MNHNY, CDR2 SVGAGI (reference sequence). The ends were cut back, 6 bases at V and 2 bases at J, with 14 bases in the middle. CDR3 nucleotides: TGTGCCAGCAGGAGACTAGTGAACCCCTACAATGAGCAGTTCTTC. Translating gives CASRRLVNPYNEQFF.

In its sample, this clonotype was seen a few times. CDR3: CASSQLPRGSGTKLTDTQYF. The CDR3 bases are TGCGCCAGCAGCCAACTTCCCAGGGGGTCCGGGACAAAGCTCACAGATACGCAGTATTTT. The chain combines TRBV4-1 with TRBJ2-3, with 7 bases lining up with TRBD1. Germline V gene data show CDR1 as MGHRA and CDR2 as YSYEKL. V shed 2 bases, J shed 2 bases, and the junction held 19 bases outside the gene matches. The CDR3 runs 20 residues.

The table lists this clonotype with a few counts. The chain has TRBV29-1 and TRBJ2-3; 12 bases map to TRBD2. The germline V gene has CDR1 SQVTM and CDR2 ANQGSEA. The CDR3 has 20 amino acids. The V segment lost 0 bases and the J segment 0 bases; nucleotides outside the gene matches: 13. The CDR3 loop reads CSVEDWGTSGPLPSTDTQYF. The CDR3 region has the DNA TGCAGCGTTGAAGATTGGGGGACTAGCGGGCCGCTACCTAGCACAGATACGCAGTATTTT.

This clonotype was observed a few times. The J gene is TRBJ1-4, the V gene TRBV15; 7 bases are shared with TRBD1. This CDR3 comprises 13 residues. Germline-derived CDR1 and CDR2 are LNHNV and YYDKDF (reference sequence). The ends lost 9 bases at V and 8 bases at J; junction bases unmatched: 9. CDR3 nucleotides: TGTGCCACGCGAAGGGGGCTAGGGGAAAAACTGTTTTTT. It specifies CATRRGLGEKLFF.

This clonotype was observed a few times. The rearrangement joins TRBV7-2 to TRBJ2-1; tentative D call: TRBD2 (5 bases). CDR1 and CDR2 (germline): SGHTA, FQGNSA. With 5 bases removed from V and 10 bases from J, the gap between germline ends came to 24 bases. The CDR3 sequence is 16 residues long. CDR3 in DNA: TGTGCCAGCAGCAGGTCTCTCGGGCTAGCCGGGCGCGAGCAGTTCTTC. Translation gives CASSRSLGLAGREQFF.